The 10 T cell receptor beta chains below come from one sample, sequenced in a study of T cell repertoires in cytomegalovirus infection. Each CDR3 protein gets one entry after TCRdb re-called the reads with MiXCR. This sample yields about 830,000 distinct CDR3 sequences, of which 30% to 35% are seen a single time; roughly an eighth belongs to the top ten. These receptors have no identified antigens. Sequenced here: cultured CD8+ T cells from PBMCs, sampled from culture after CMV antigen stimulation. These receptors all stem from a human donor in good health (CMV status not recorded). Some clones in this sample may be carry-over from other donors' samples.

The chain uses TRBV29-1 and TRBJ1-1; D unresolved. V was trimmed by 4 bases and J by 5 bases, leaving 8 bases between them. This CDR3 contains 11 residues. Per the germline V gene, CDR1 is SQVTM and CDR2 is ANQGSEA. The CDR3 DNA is TGCAGCGTTGCCCATTGGACTGAAGCTTTCTTT. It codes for CSVAHWTEAFF.

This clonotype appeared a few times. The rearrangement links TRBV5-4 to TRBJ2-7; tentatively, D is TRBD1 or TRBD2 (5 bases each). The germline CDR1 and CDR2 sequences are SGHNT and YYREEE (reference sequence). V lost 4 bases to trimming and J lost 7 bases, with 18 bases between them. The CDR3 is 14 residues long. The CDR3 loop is CASSHGPVGEEQYV. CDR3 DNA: TGTGCCAGCAGCCACGGACCTGTGGGGGAGGAGCAGTACGTC.

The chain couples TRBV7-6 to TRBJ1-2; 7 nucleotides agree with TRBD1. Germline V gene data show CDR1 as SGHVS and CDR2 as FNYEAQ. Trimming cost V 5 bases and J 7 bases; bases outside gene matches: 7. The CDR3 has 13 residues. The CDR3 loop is CASSPQGGGGYTF. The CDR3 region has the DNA TGTGCCAGCAGCCCTCAGGGGGGTGGTGGCTACACCTTC. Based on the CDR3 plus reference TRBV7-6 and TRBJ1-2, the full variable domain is GAGVSQSPRYKVTKRGQDVALRCDPISGHVSLYWYRQALGQGPEFLTYFNYEAQQDKSGLPNDRFSAERPEGSISTLTIQRTEQRDSAMYRCASSPQGGGGYTFGSGTRLTVV.

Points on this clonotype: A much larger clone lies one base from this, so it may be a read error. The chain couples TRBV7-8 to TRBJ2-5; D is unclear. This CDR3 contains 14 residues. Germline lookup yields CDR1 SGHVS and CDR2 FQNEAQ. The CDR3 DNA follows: TGTGCCAACAGCCTGGACCCGGGCGGCGAGACCCAGTACTTC. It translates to CANSLDPGGETQYF.

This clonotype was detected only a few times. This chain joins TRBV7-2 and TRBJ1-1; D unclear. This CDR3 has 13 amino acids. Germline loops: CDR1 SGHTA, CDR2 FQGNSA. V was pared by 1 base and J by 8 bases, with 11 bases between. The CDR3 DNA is TGTGCCAGCAGCTTAGATGGCAGAATAGAAGCTTTCTTT. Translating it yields CASSLDGRIEAFF.

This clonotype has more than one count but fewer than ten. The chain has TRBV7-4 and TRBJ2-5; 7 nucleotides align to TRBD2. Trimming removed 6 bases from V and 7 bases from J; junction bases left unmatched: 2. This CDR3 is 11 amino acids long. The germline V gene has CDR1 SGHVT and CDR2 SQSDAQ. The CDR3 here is CASRWEGTQYF. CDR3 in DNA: TGTGCCAGCAGGTGGGAGGGGACCCAGTACTTC.

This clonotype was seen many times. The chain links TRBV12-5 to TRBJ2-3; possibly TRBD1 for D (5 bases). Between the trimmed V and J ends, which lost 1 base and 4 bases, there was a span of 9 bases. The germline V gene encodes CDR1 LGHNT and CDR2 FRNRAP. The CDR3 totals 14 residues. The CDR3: CASGLGGAADTQYF. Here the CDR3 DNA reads TGTGCTAGTGGTTTGGGGGGCGCCGCAGATACGCAGTATTTT.

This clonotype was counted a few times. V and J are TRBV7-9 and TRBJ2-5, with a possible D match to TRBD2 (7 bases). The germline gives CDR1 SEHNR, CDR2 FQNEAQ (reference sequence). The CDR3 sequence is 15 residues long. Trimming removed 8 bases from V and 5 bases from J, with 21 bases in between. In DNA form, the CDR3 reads TGTGCCAGCCGCGGGAAGGGGGGGCAATTTGAGACCCAGTACTTC. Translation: CASRGKGGQFETQYF.

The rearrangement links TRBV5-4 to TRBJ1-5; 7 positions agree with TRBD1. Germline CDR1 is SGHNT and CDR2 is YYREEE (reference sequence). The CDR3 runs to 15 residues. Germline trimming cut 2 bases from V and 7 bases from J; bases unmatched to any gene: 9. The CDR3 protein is CASSFGTEEGQPQHF. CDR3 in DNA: TGTGCCAGCAGCTTCGGGACAGAAGAAGGACAGCCCCAGCATTTT. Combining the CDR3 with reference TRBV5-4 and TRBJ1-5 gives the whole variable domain ETGVTQSPTHLIKTRGQQVTLRCSSQSGHNTVSWYQQALGQGPQFIFQYYREEENGRGNFPPRFSGLQFPNYSSELNVNALELDDSALYLCASSFGTEEGQPQHFGDGTRLSIL.

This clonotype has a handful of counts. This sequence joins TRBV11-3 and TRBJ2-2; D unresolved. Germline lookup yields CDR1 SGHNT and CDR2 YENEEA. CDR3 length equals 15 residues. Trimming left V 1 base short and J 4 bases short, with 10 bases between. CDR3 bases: TGTGCCAGCAGCTTAGGAGCCGCCGGCACCGGGGAGCTGTTTTTT. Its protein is CASSLGAAGTGELFF.